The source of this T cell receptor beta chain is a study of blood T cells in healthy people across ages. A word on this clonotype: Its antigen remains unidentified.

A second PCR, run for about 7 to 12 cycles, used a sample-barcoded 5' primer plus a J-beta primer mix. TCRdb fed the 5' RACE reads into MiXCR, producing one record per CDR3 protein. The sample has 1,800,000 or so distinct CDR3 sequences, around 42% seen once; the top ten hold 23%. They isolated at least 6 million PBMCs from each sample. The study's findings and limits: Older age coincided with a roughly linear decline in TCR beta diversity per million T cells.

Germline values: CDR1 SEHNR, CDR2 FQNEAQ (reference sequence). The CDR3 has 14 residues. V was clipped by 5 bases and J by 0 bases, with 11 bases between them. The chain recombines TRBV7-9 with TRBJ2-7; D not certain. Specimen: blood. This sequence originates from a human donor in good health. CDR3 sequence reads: CASSRLWDSYEQYF. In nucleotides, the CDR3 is TGTGCCAGCAGCCGGTTGTGGGACTCCTACGAGCAGTACTTC.